These 19 T cell receptor beta chains came from one sample sequenced in a study of T-cell memory formation after mild COVID-19. TCRdb itself ran the 5' RACE reads through MiXCR, one entry per CDR3 protein. The data contain 350,000 to 450,000 distinct CDR3 sequences, less than 25% of them singletons. Sample: PBMCs or a T cell subset sorted from them (not recorded which). Receptors originate from an adult woman who had mild COVID-19 (a few samples of this study predate the infection). Cell type and time point are not known.

The rearrangement joins TRBV30 to TRBJ2-1; 9 nucleotides match TRBD1. Germline V gives CDR1 GTSNPN, CDR2 SVGIG (reference sequence). V shed 5 bases, J shed 5 bases, and the junction held 4 bases outside the gene matches. There are 13 residues in the CDR3. The CDR3 bases are TGTGCCTGGGGGACAGGGATAAACAATGAGCAGTTCTTC. Protein: CAWGTGINNEQFF.

This clonotype appeared a few times. CDR3 coding DNA: TGTGCCTGGAGTGTCCGGACAGGGCCCACCGGGGAGCTGTTTTTT. As protein: CAWSVRTGPTGELFF. V and J are TRBV30 and TRBJ2-2; 8 nucleotides line up with TRBD1. CDR3 length: 15 residues. The ends lost 0 bases at V and 4 bases at J; junction bases unmatched: 4. Germline V gene lookup returns CDR1 GTSNPN and CDR2 SVGIG (reference sequence).

This clonotype was seen a few times. The chain links TRBV7-9 to TRBJ2-7; 8 nucleotides agree with TRBD1. The V and J ends lost 5 bases and 3 bases, in that order; junction bases with no gene match: 6. In germline, CDR1 is SEHNR, CDR2 FQNEAQ (reference sequence). The CDR3 totals 14 residues. As DNA, the CDR3 is TGTGCCAGCAGCCACCGGGACAGGCTCTACGAGCAGTACTTC. This translates into CASSHRDRLYEQYF.

V and J are TRBV3-1 and TRBJ2-7; D is unresolved. The CDR3 sequence is 14 residues long. CDR1 LGHDT and CDR2 YNNKEL come from the germline V gene (reference sequence). V dropped 1 base and J dropped 4 bases, with 11 bases sitting between them. CDR3 sequence: CASSQALDDYEQYF. As DNA, the CDR3 is TGTGCCAGCAGCCAAGCACTGGACGATTACGAGCAGTACTTC.

This chain links TRBV29-1 with TRBJ1-2, with TRBD1 identical over 7 bases. This CDR3 is built from 13 residues. Trimming at V came to 4 bases and at J to 2 bases, leaving 4 bases not matched to a gene. Germline values: CDR1 SQVTM, CDR2 ANQGSEA. The CDR3 DNA reads as TGCAGCGTTGGAGGGGGCGAGAACTATGGCTACACCTTC. Translated: CSVGGGENYGYTF.

This clonotype was seen ten or more times. The V and J genes are TRBV12-3 or TRBV12-4 and TRBJ2-1; the D is unclear. The V end lost 4 bases, the J end lost 6 bases, and 4 bases lay between the germline ends. CDR3 length: 11 residues. This CDR3 is CASSYSNEQFF. The CDR3 nucleotides read TGTGCCAGCAGTTATTCCAATGAGCAGTTCTTC.

The CDR3 reads CSAQKGSEQYF. CDR3 sequence (DNA): TGCAGTGCCCAGAAGGGCTCCGAGCAGTACTTC. The V gene is TRBV20-1, the J gene TRBJ2-7; no definite D call. Deletions cut 6 bases from V and 6 bases from J, with 12 bases between. Germline V CDR1 and CDR2: DFQATT, SNEGSKA (reference sequence). This CDR3 is 11 amino acids long.

This clonotype has just a few counts. The rearrangement joins TRBV7-8 to TRBJ2-2, with a weak D call TRBD2 (6 bases). This CDR3 spans 18 amino acids. Trimming stripped 5 bases from V and 1 base from J, with 20 bases between. The germline CDR1 and CDR2 sequences are SGHVS and FQNEAQ. CDR3 residues: CASSPRASASGNTGELFF. In DNA form, the CDR3 reads TGTGCCAGCAGCCCTCGGGCTAGCGCCTCCGGGAACACCGGGGAGCTGTTTTTT.

This chain uses TRBV5-4 with TRBJ1-6; 10 bases are a match to TRBD1. This CDR3 has 14 residues. J gave up 6 bases and V 5 bases, and 2 bases lay outside the gene matches. Looked up from germline, CDR1 is SGHNT and CDR2 is YYREEE (reference sequence). Written as DNA, the CDR3 is TGTGCCAGCAGATGGGACAGGGGTAATTCACCCCTCCACTTT. This gives the protein CASRWDRGNSPLHF.

This rearrangement joins TRBV6-5 to TRBJ2-2; 7 bases are shared with TRBD2. Germline V gives CDR1 MNHEY, CDR2 SVGAGI. This CDR3 has 19 amino acids. V was pared by 0 bases and J by 3 bases, with 13 bases of the junction left unmatched. The CDR3 DNA is TGTGCCAGCAGTTACTCGAAGGTTTCTGGCGGGAGCTACACCGGGGAGCTGTTTTTT. It is translated as CASSYSKVSGGSYTGELFF.

This clonotype was observed at least ten times. The DNA of the CDR3 is TGTGCCACCAGTGATACCTACGAGCAGTACTTC. It yields the protein CATSDTYEQYF. The chain is built from TRBV24-1 and TRBJ2-7; D ambiguous. The CDR3 extends over 11 amino acids. Germline CDR1 and CDR2: KGHDR and SFDVKD. V lost 3 bases and J lost 2, with 1 base in between.

This clonotype appeared many times. This sequence joins TRBV9 and TRBJ2-5; the match to TRBD2 covers 12 bases. Germline V gene sequence: CDR1 SGDLS, CDR2 YYNGEE. The CDR3 sequence is 16 residues long. V lost 6 bases to trimming and J lost 2 bases; unmatched junction nucleotides: 8. The CDR3 is CASMLSSGRDQETQYF. CDR3 DNA sequence: TGTGCCAGCATGTTGTCTAGCGGGAGGGATCAAGAGACCCAGTACTTC.

The chain couples TRBV7-2 to TRBJ1-2; a possible D gene is TRBD1 (6 bases). The length of the CDR3 is 14 residues. Germline CDR1 reads SGHTA; CDR2 reads FQGNSA. V was shortened by 4 bases and J by 7 bases, with 16 bases between the two germline ends. As DNA, the CDR3 is TGTGCCAGCAGCTATGCTACAGGGCCTACTGGCTACACCTTC. Its protein product is CASSYATGPTGYTF.

The chain joins TRBV21-1 to TRBJ2-3; no check of the table's D call, TRBD2, against the DNA was made. TRBV21-1 corresponds to a pseudogene. CDR3 size: 14 residues. The DNA for the CDR3 is TGTGCCAGCACCGCGGGACTAAGCACAGATACGCAGTATTTT. It yields the protein CASTAGLSTDTQYF.

This clonotype has more than one count but fewer than ten. The CDR3: CASSLGSELYEQYF. The CDR3 bases are TGTGCCAGCAGCTTAGGTTCGGAATTATACGAGCAGTACTTC. This chain connects TRBV11-2 to TRBJ2-7; D is unclear. The CDR3 loop spans 14 amino acids. Looked up from germline, CDR1 is SGHAT and CDR2 is FQNNGV. Trimming shortened V by 1 base and J by 4 bases, and 11 bases separated the two germline ends.

This clonotype occurred a few times. This chain joins TRBV4-2 and TRBJ2-2; D is undetermined. V gave up 4 bases and J gave up 6 bases, with 9 bases separating them. The CDR3 totals 13 residues. Looked up from germline, CDR1 is LGHNA and CDR2 is YNFKEQ. DNA for the CDR3: TGTGCCAGCAGCCTGCGAATCCCCGGGGAGCTGTTTTTT. Its translation: CASSLRIPGELFF.

This chain connects TRBV19 to TRBJ2-4, with TRBD1 matching 9 bases. The length of the CDR3 is 13 residues. CDR1 and CDR2 from the germline V gene are LNHDA and SQIVND (reference sequence). V trimming: 6 bases; J trimming: 8 bases; junction bases outside the gene matches: 5. Here the CDR3 reads CASSETGGDIQYF. The CDR3 DNA follows: TGTGCCAGTAGCGAGACAGGGGGGGACATTCAGTACTTC.

J is TRBJ2-7 and V is TRBV18; D perhaps matches TRBD2 (5 bases). Trimming removed 3 bases from V and 8 bases from J, with 14 bases in between. This CDR3 spans 13 amino acids. From germline, CDR1 is KGHSH and CDR2 LQKENI. The CDR3 loop is CASSPEEVQKQYF. CDR3 DNA: TGTGCCAGCTCACCCGAGGAGGTACAGAAGCAGTACTTC. The full variable domain, with the rest looked up from reference TRBV18 and TRBJ2-7, is NAGVMQNPRHLVRRRGQEARLRCSPMKGHSHVYWYRQLPEEGLKFMVYLQKENIIDESGMPKERFSAEFPKEGPSILRIQQVVRGDSAAYFCASSPEEVQKQYFGPGTRLTVT.

This chain uses TRBV10-3 with TRBJ2-3, with TRBD1 identical over 8 bases. Germline lookup yields CDR1 ENHRY and CDR2 SYGVKD. CDR3 length: 16 amino acids. After removal of 2 bases from V and 8 bases from J, the junction contained 12 bases not matched to a gene. The CDR3 DNA is TGTGCCATCAGTGAGCCGGGACTCCTTGGACAGGGTACGCAGTATTTT. Its translation is CAISEPGLLGQGTQYF.